The 2 T cell receptor beta chains in this list originate from one sample, sequenced in a study of cytomegalovirus exposure and HLA in healthy donors. The PCR employed 60 Vbeta primers together with 13 Jbeta primers. Here immunoSEQ multiplex PCR was the method, and the copy in TCRdb shows in-frame clones only, minus some. Of some 150,000 clones listed, around four fifths are singletons. The sequenced sample consisted of PBMCs. The receptor set was obtained from a woman in her forties or fifties in good health and CMV-seropositive.

V usage is TRBV7-9 and J usage is TRBJ2-1, with TRBD2 identical over 11 bases. The germline gives CDR1 SEHNR, CDR2 FQNEAQ (reference sequence). The CDR3 runs to 16 residues. Unmatched junction bases numbered 6, after V lost 5 bases and J lost 3 bases. CDR3 residues: CASSGQGLADYNEQFF. DNA for the CDR3: TGTGCCAGCAGCGGCCAGGGACTAGCGGACTACAATGAGCAGTTCTTC.

This clone was detected only once. CDR3 DNA sequence: TGCGCCAGCAGCTTGTGGCAGGGAGGGATGCGGAATGAGCAGTTCTTC. It translates to CASSLWQGGMRNEQFF. This chain joins TRBV5-1 and TRBJ2-1; 7 bases map to TRBD2. The CDR3 is made up of 16 amino acids. The germline CDR1 and CDR2 sequences are SGHRS and YFSETQ. J gave up 7 bases and V 1 base, and 11 bases lay outside the gene matches. Supplemented by reference TRBV5-1 and TRBJ2-1, the full variable domain reads KAGVTQTPRYLIKTRGQQVTLSCSPISGHRSVSWYQQTPGQGLQFLFEYFSETQRNKGNFPGRFSGRQFSNSRSEMNVSTLELGDSALYLCASSLWQGGMRNEQFFGPGTRLTVL.